This T cell receptor beta chain was captured in a study of CD8+ T cells in alopecia areata. The CDR3 is 15 residues long. Germline V gene data show CDR1 as SGHNT and CDR2 as YYREEE (reference sequence). The V end lost 3 bases, the J end lost 0 bases, and 12 bases lay between the germline ends. TCR sequencing used cDNA made by reverse transcription of extracted RNA. Data came from immunoSEQ multiplex PCR; TCRdb stores just in-frame clones and leaves some out. This sample has about 190,000 clones, with about three fifths found just once. Treatment meaning: oral pan-JAK inhibitor, 5-10 mg twice daily. Sample: CD4+ T cells sorted from blood, taken at week 4, from a patient treated with tofacitinib. V usage is TRBV5-4 and J usage is TRBJ1-1; D uncertain. This TCR derives from a human donor with alopecia areata. The DNA of the CDR3 is TGTGCCAGCAGCTCACAACAAGGGCTGAACACTGAAGCTTTCTTT. This translates into CASSSQQGLNTEAFF.